The present T cell receptor beta chain was sequenced within a study of T-cell reconstitution after alpha-beta-depleted transplantation in children. Unique molecular identifiers were built into the TCRbeta library. TCRdb fed the PCR reads into MiXCR, producing one record per CDR3 protein. The sample lists some 130,000 distinct CDR3 sequences, 9.7% occurring once. This clonotype was detected only a few times. The antigen is not known. The study, taken as a whole, reports: In some patients, recipient T cells and intrathymic progenitors surviving conditioning explained high day-60 diversity. Several hundred expanded graft clones reportedly supplied alpha-beta T cells about two months after transplant. T cells produced anew were the main source of T-cell counts and diversity one year after transplant.

This CDR3 has 17 residues. Germline V gene data show CDR1 as LGHDT and CDR2 as YNNKEL (reference sequence). Trimming took 0 bases from V and 7 from J, leaving 19 bases between them. The material was PBMCs, mostly from graft donor cells, obtained 180 days after TCRalphabeta/CD19-depleted stem cell transplant. The genes are TRBV3-1 and TRBJ2-1; maybe TRBD1 (7 bases). The sequence was collected from a girl younger than two who had a stem cell transplant for combined immunodeficiency, so the T cells may come from the graft donor. CDR3 protein: CASSQDLVRGAKNEQFF. Written as DNA, the CDR3 is TGTGCCAGCAGCCAAGATCTTGTCAGGGGGGCCAAGAATGAGCAGTTCTTC.